This T cell receptor (beta chain) stems from a study of STAT3 mutations in large granular lymphocyte leukemia. General study findings and limits: Some patients had persisting codominant clonotypes that could mask small clones. Every T-LGLL patient had at least one immunodominant TCRbeta clonotype.

A remark on this clone: Its antigen is not identified.

TCRdb's table, derived via immunoSEQ multiplex PCR, lists solely in-frame clones and lacks some. The sample has fewer than 4,500 clones, around 55% seen once. Losses at the gene ends were 10 bases for V and 5 bases for J; bases not matched to a gene: 7. Germline assignment: CDR1 MDHEN and CDR2 SYDVKM. This CDR3 is 13 amino acids long. The TCR was taken from a male patient aged 45-60 years with T-cell large granular lymphocyte leukemia. Some clones in this sample may be carry-over from other donors' samples. The V gene is TRBV28, the J gene TRBJ2-7, with 11 bases aligning to TRBD1. Sequencing used peripheral blood mononuclear cells. In DNA form, the CDR3 reads TGTGCCACCCGGACAGGGGGCATCCACGAGCAGTACTTC. Translation: CATRTGGIHEQYF.